A single sample is the source of the 32 T cell receptor beta chains below, sequenced in a study of T cell responses to AZD1222 COVID-19 vaccine. Measured with immunoSEQ multiplex PCR; TCRdb has only the in-frame clones, and not every one. The sample lists 110,000 to 150,000 clones, roughly 90% occurring once. The source material was peripheral blood, sampled on day 0 of AZD1222 vaccination. The receptors here all came from an adult in good health.

The rearrangement joins TRBV19 to TRBJ1-1, with D possibly being TRBD1 (5 bases). Between the trimmed V and J ends, which lost 3 bases and 3 bases, there was a span of 11 bases. The germline gives CDR1 LNHDA, CDR2 SQIVND (reference sequence). The CDR3 runs to 14 residues. The CDR3 coding sequence is TGTGCCAGTAGTATTCTGGGGGTACACACTGAAGCTTTCTTT. Translation gives CASSILGVHTEAFF.

The chain has TRBV27 and TRBJ1-2; 10 bases fit TRBD1. The germline gives CDR1 MNHEY, CDR2 SMNVEV (reference sequence). The CDR3 totals 14 residues. The trim removed 0 bases at V and 8 bases at J, leaving 3 bases unmatched. The DNA of the CDR3 is TGTGCCAGCAGTTTATCGGGACAGGGGATCGGCTACACCTTC. Translating it yields CASSLSGQGIGYTF.

The chain combines TRBV19 with TRBJ1-1; D is unclear. Trimming removed 4 bases at V and 4 bases at J, with 4 bases between. This CDR3 contains 11 residues. CDR1 is LNHDA and CDR2 is SQIVND in the germline V gene (reference sequence). The CDR3 sequence: CASSKATEAFF. The CDR3 coding sequence is TGTGCCAGTAGTAAAGCCACTGAAGCTTTCTTT.

The chain has TRBV11-2 and TRBJ2-7, with D possibly TRBD1 on 5 matching bases. The germline gives CDR1 SGHAT, CDR2 FQNNGV. The CDR3 runs 15 residues. Trimming stripped 0 bases from V and 3 bases from J, with 12 bases between. DNA for the CDR3: TGTGCCAGCAGCTTAGAGACCAGGGTGGACTACGAGCAGTACTTC. Translation: CASSLETRVDYEQYF.

This clone has a single count. The V and J genes are TRBV3-1 (or the pseudogene TRBV3-2) and TRBJ1-1; D is uncertain. Germline CDR1 and CDR2: LGHDT and YNNKEL (reference sequence). The ends were cut back, 3 bases at V and 5 bases at J, with 7 bases in the middle. This CDR3 has 12 residues. The CDR3 reads CASSQGKTEAFF. The DNA of the CDR3 is TGTGCCAGCAGCCAGGGGAAAACTGAAGCTTTCTTT.

This clone showed up just a few times. This chain uses TRBV7-8 with TRBJ1-5; maybe TRBD1 (6 bases). The V end lost 5 bases, the J end lost 2 bases, and 16 bases lay between the germline ends. The length of the CDR3 is 16 residues. From germline, CDR1 is SGHVS and CDR2 FQNEAQ. The CDR3 is CASSPAGGGGNQPQHF. The DNA for the CDR3 is TGTGCCAGCAGCCCGGCGGGTGGGGGCGGCAATCAGCCCCAGCATTTT.

This clone appeared a single time. This chain uses TRBV21-1 with TRBJ2-2; the table gives TRBD2 as D, unverified against the DNA. TRBV21-1 is described as a pseudogene. The CDR3 has 19 amino acids. The CDR3 sequence is CASSKDRASQRVYTGELFF. CDR3 in DNA: TGTGCCAGCAGCAAAGATAGGGCTAGCCAGAGGGTTTACACCGGGGAGCTGTTTTTT.

The V and J genes are TRBV9 and TRBJ2-3; possibly TRBD2 for D (5 bases). Between the trimmed V and J ends, which lost 1 base and 4 bases, there was a span of 13 bases. The CDR3 is 15 residues long. Per germline, CDR1 SGDLS and CDR2 YYNGEE. The CDR3 nucleotides read TGTGCCAGCAGCGTAAACCCGGGGATGGCAGATACGCAGTATTTT. It specifies CASSVNPGMADTQYF. Full variable domain (missing parts from reference TRBV9 and TRBJ2-3): DSGVTQTPKHLITATGQRVTLRCSPRSGDLSVYWYQQSLDQGLQFLIQYYNGEERAKGNILERFSAQQFPDLHSELNLSSLELGDSALYFCASSVNPGMADTQYFGPGTRLTVL.

The chain employs TRBV11-2 and TRBJ1-1, with D tentatively TRBD1 (5 bases). Trimming removed 5 bases from V and 4 bases from J, with 8 bases in between. CDR3 length equals 12 residues. Germline CDR1 SGHAT, CDR2 FQNNGV. In DNA form, the CDR3 reads TGTGCCAGCAGCCGGGACGGCACTGAAGCTTTCTTT. It encodes CASSRDGTEAFF. Full variable domain (missing parts from reference TRBV11-2 and TRBJ1-1): EAGVAQSPRYKIIEKRQSVAFWCNPISGHATLYWYQQILGQGPKLLIQFQNNGVVDDSQLPKDRFSAERLKGVDSTLKIQPAKLEDSAVYLCASSRDGTEAFFGQGTRLTVV.

The V call is TRBV5-1, the J call TRBJ2-7; D possibly matches TRBD1 or TRBD2 (5 bases each). This CDR3 region has 18 residues. CDR1 SGHRS and CDR2 YFSETQ come from the germline V gene. Trimming left V 4 bases short and J 9 bases short, with 32 bases between. The CDR3 nucleotides read TGCGCCAGCAGCCTTTCTGCCGGGGCACGGGATCTACCCTCTCGGCAGTACTTC. Translated, it gives CASSLSAGARDLPSRQYF.

The chain carries TRBV12-3 or TRBV12-4 and TRBJ2-3; D remains unclear. V was cut by 1 base and J by 11 bases, with 10 bases left in between. The CDR3 loop spans 12 amino acids. The CDR3 sequence is CASSLVDSRQYF. CDR3 DNA: TGTGCCAGCAGTTTAGTAGACTCGCGGCAGTATTTT.

The sample holds one count of this clone. The chain recombines TRBV10-1 with TRBJ1-1, with D unclear. The V end was cut by 5 bases, the J end by 5 bases, with 12 bases between. The germline V gene encodes CDR1 WNHNN and CDR2 SYGVQD (reference sequence). This CDR3 has 13 amino acids. Here the CDR3 reads CASSPEVGTEAFF. Written as DNA, the CDR3 is TGCGCCAGCAGTCCAGAGGTGGGTACTGAAGCTTTCTTT.

V usage is TRBV4-2 and J usage is TRBJ1-2, with 8 bases fitting TRBD1. This CDR3 is 15 amino acids long. Germline V CDR1 and CDR2: LGHNA, YNFKEQ. Trimming removed 5 bases from V and 4 bases from J; junction bases left unmatched: 9. The DNA for the CDR3 is TGTGCCAGCAGCGCGGGACAGGCTGGCGTCTATGGCTACACCTTC. Its translation: CASSAGQAGVYGYTF.

This chain connects TRBV6-5 to TRBJ1-5; D gene uncertain. The CDR3 is made up of 13 amino acids. Per germline, CDR1 MNHEY and CDR2 SVGAGI. Trimming took off 5 bases at V and 7 bases at J, with 12 bases between the two ends. The CDR3 protein is CASSRISEQPQHF. Here the CDR3 DNA reads TGTGCCAGCAGTAGGATCTCTGAGCAGCCCCAGCATTTT.

V gene TRBV2 combines with J gene TRBJ2-1; maybe TRBD2 (6 bases). V was pared by 2 bases and J by 1 base, with 12 bases between. Germline V gives CDR1 SNHLY, CDR2 FYNNEI. The CDR3 length is 16 residues. The CDR3 region has the DNA TGTGCCAGCAGTGAAAACGGGGGTCCATCCTACAATGAGCAGTTCTTC. Translated: CASSENGGPSYNEQFF.

The chain has TRBV5-4 and TRBJ2-2; 8 bases agree with TRBD1. CDR1 and CDR2 from the germline V gene are SGHNT and YYREEE (reference sequence). This CDR3 is 15 amino acids long. The ends lost 4 bases at V and 3 bases at J; junction bases unmatched: 5. CDR3 amino acids: CASSAGTGYTGELFF. The CDR3 DNA follows: TGTGCCAGCAGCGCCGGGACAGGATACACCGGGGAGCTGTTTTTT.

The chain uses TRBV19 and TRBJ1-4; D gene unclear. The CDR3 contains 14 residues. V lost 2 bases and J lost 4, with 8 bases in between. Per germline, CDR1 LNHDA and CDR2 SQIVND (reference sequence). The CDR3 region has the DNA TGTGCCAGTAGTATAAGCGGTTTTAATGAAAAACTGTTTTTT. Translation: CASSISGFNEKLFF.

V is TRBV7-9 and J is TRBJ2-7; 12 bases are shared with TRBD2. Germline V gene data show CDR1 as SEHNR and CDR2 as FQNEAQ (reference sequence). V was pared by 5 bases and J by 7 bases, with 15 bases of the junction left unmatched. CDR3 size: 17 residues. CDR3 protein: CASSPSLAGGPLGEQYF. DNA for the CDR3: TGTGCCAGCAGCCCGTCCCTAGCGGGAGGGCCTCTGGGTGAGCAGTACTTC.

The chain joins TRBV18 to TRBJ2-3; D might be TRBD2 (5 bases). CDR1 KGHSH and CDR2 LQKENI come from the germline V gene. Between the trimmed V and J ends, which lost 2 bases and 0 bases, there was a span of 9 bases. The CDR3 is made up of 15 amino acids. CDR3 coding DNA: TGTGCCAGCTCACCAAGTCGAGGGAGCACAGATACGCAGTATTTT. Translation: CASSPSRGSTDTQYF.

This clone was detected a few times. The gene calls are TRBV9 and TRBJ1-2; TRBD1 agrees at 10 bases. The CDR3 is 14 residues long. V shed 4 bases and J 8 bases; nucleotides not matched to a gene: 8. Germline V gene data show CDR1 as SGDLS and CDR2 as YYNGEE. The CDR3 protein is CASSQDRGIRGYTF. CDR3 DNA: TGTGCCAGCAGCCAGGACAGGGGGATTCGGGGCTACACCTTC.

This chain uses TRBV10-1 with TRBJ1-3; the D is unclear. Germline CDR1 WNHNN, CDR2 SYGVQD (reference sequence). This CDR3 has 13 amino acids. Trimming took 8 bases from V and 0 from J, leaving 8 bases between them. Here the CDR3 reads CASSGFSGNTIYF. The CDR3 DNA reads TGCGCCAGCTCTGGATTCTCTGGAAACACCATATATTTT.

This clone was observed once. This CDR3 is CASSFSAGGLSYEQYF. CDR3 bases: TGTGCCAGCAGTTTTTCGGCGGGAGGGCTCTCCTACGAGCAGTACTTC. The genes are TRBV27 and TRBJ2-7, with 9 bases lining up with TRBD2. The V gene's germline CDR1 is MNHEY and CDR2 SMNVEV (reference sequence). CDR3 length equals 16 residues. V dropped 3 bases and J dropped 0; count of bases not matched to a gene: 6.

The chain employs TRBV7-9 and TRBJ1-2; no firm D call. Looked up from germline, CDR1 is SEHNR and CDR2 is FQNEAQ (reference sequence). The CDR3 totals 11 residues. The germline V and J ends were trimmed by 5 bases and 7 bases, with 8 bases remaining between them. DNA of the CDR3: TGTGCCAGCAGCCACGCCGTTGGCTACACCTTC. Encoded protein: CASSHAVGYTF.

This clone was seen only a few times. The chain joins TRBV30 to TRBJ2-7, with 7 nucleotides matching TRBD1. The CDR3 length is 13 residues. CDR1 is GTSNPN, CDR2 SVGIG, per germline (reference sequence). Trimming took 2 bases from V and 9 from J; bases not matched to a gene: 10. CDR3 nucleotide sequence: TGTGCCTGGAGTACCCCAGGGGGTCGGTGGCAGTACTTC. It codes for CAWSTPGGRWQYF.

The chain uses TRBV5-1 and TRBJ1-2, with 7 nucleotides matching TRBD1. The CDR3 has 14 amino acids. The V gene end was trimmed by 3 bases and the J gene end by 7 bases; junction bases not matched to a gene: 9. Germline assignment: CDR1 SGHRS and CDR2 YFSETQ. DNA of the CDR3: TGCGCCAGCAGCTGGGGGACAGAGGAACCTGGCTACACCTTC. Its translation is CASSWGTEEPGYTF.

To note about this clone: Other DNA sequences of this sample code for an identical CDR3. This chain joins TRBV27 and TRBJ1-1, with D uncertain. Per the germline V gene, CDR1 is MNHEY and CDR2 is SMNVEV (reference sequence). CDR3 length: 13 amino acids. Trimming pared 3 bases from V and 1 base from J, leaving 6 bases between. CDR3 coding DNA: TGTGCCAGCAGTTTTGTGAGGAACACTGAAGCTTTCTTT. Amino acids: CASSFVRNTEAFF.

V and J are TRBV2 and TRBJ2-1, with D possibly TRBD1 on 6 matching bases. Trimming removed 4 bases at V and 7 bases at J, with 11 bases between. CDR1 SNHLY and CDR2 FYNNEI come from the germline V gene. This CDR3 region has 13 residues. The CDR3 DNA is TGTGCCAGCAGTGGGGGAACAGGGAATGAGCAGTTCTTC. Protein product: CASSGGTGNEQFF.

V is TRBV6-4 and J is TRBJ2-6; 7 nucleotides line up with TRBD2. Germline V gives CDR1 MRHNA, CDR2 SNTAGT. V gave up 4 bases and J gave up 2 bases; unmatched junction bases: 5. CDR3 length: 16 amino acids. CDR3 DNA sequence: TGTGCCAGCAGTGCCACGGGGGGACCTGGGGCCAACGTCCTGACTTTC. Its translation is CASSATGGPGANVLTF.

The rearrangement links TRBV4-1 to TRBJ2-2, with 8 bases that match TRBD2. Unmatched junction bases numbered 13, after V lost 4 bases and J lost 0 bases. CDR1 is MGHRA, CDR2 YSYEKL, per germline. This CDR3 is 19 amino acids long. The CDR3 reads CASSPLAEYQTANTGELFF. In DNA form, the CDR3 reads TGCGCCAGCAGCCCACTAGCGGAATACCAGACAGCGAACACCGGGGAGCTGTTTTTT.

The V call is TRBV5-6, the J call TRBJ1-1; 7 bases align to TRBD1. V dropped 4 bases and J dropped 4; count of bases not matched to a gene: 7. The length of the CDR3 is 14 residues. CDR1 and CDR2 from the germline V gene are SGHDT and YYEEEE. CDR3 nucleotides: TGTGCCAGCAGCCAACAGGGGAAGGGCACTGAAGCTTTCTTT. Protein sequence: CASSQQGKGTEAFF.

This sequence joins TRBV6-5 and TRBJ1-1; perhaps TRBD1 as D (6 bases). The CDR3 spans 14 residues. V was cut by 7 bases and J by 10 bases, with 22 bases left in between. In germline, CDR1 is MNHEY, CDR2 SVGAGI. CDR3 DNA: TGTGCCAGCAACCCTACACAGGGTGCGCTAGGAGCTTTCTTT. It encodes CASNPTQGALGAFF.

The chain couples TRBV6-2 or TRBV6-3 to TRBJ1-1; possible D gene TRBD1, 6 bases. This CDR3 is 13 amino acids long. Trimming shortened V by 4 bases and J by 6 bases, and 12 bases separated the two germline ends. The germline V gene encodes CDR1 MNHEY and CDR2 SVGEGT. CDR3 nucleotide sequence: TGTGCCAGCAGTTCCGGGGAGGGGGCTGAAGCTTTCTTT. The encoded protein is CASSSGEGAEAFF.